Following are 9 T cell receptor beta chains from one sample sequenced in a study of blood T cells in healthy people across ages. Alongside a J-beta primer mix, a sample-barcoded 5' primer served in a second PCR lasting 7 to 11 cycles. TCRdb reprocessed the 5' RACE reads via MiXCR and lists one record per CDR3 protein. The top ten clones hold approximately 23% of a sample with about 800,000 distinct CDR3 sequences, 55% to 75% of them seen once. Specimen: blood. These receptors all stem from a man younger than 45 in good health.

This chain uses TRBV29-1 with TRBJ2-7, with D possibly being TRBD2 (6 bases). The J call may be wrong; the DNA end is better matched by TRBJ2-5. The germline V gene encodes CDR1 SQVTM and CDR2 ANQGSEA. This CDR3 is built from 12 residues. The CDR3 sequence is CSVEDGRETQYF. The DNA for the CDR3 is TGCAGCGTTGAAGACGGGAGAGAGACCCAGTACTTC.

This clonotype was detected only a few times. The chain joins TRBV18 to TRBJ1-5; TRBD1 matches at 9 bases. The length of the CDR3 is 14 residues. Unmatched junction bases numbered 5, after V lost 4 bases and J lost 7 bases. Germline V CDR1 and CDR2: KGHSH, LQKENI. The CDR3 protein is CASSRTGVGQPQHF. CDR3 nucleotides: TGTGCCAGCTCACGGACAGGGGTTGGGCAGCCCCAGCATTTT.

The rearrangement uses TRBV2 and TRBJ2-4; 7 nucleotides match TRBD1. The last part of the DNA fits TRBJ2-7 better; the J call may be wrong. The germline gives CDR1 SNHLY, CDR2 FYNNEI. The CDR3 totals 18 residues. CDR3 protein: CASRLRDSPISISYEQYF. Written as DNA, the CDR3 is TGTGCCAGCCGGCTACGGGACAGCCCTATTTCGATCTCCTACGAGCAGTACTTC.

The V gene is TRBV7-2, the J gene TRBJ1-5; 10 nucleotides align to TRBD1. In germline, CDR1 is SGHTA, CDR2 FQGNSA. The CDR3 runs to 15 residues. The junction had 9 bases not matched to a gene; V was cut back by 8 bases and J by 5 bases. The CDR3 spells CASRQSGTGDQPQHF. CDR3 nucleotides: TGTGCCAGCCGCCAGTCAGGGACAGGGGATCAGCCCCAGCATTTT.

The rearrangement joins TRBV28 to TRBJ2-1; TRBD2 is a possible D gene (5 bases). The germline V and J ends were trimmed by 6 bases and 4 bases, with 19 bases remaining between them. In germline, CDR1 is MDHEN, CDR2 SYDVKM. The CDR3 contains 16 residues. CDR3 nucleotides: TGTGCCAGCAGCCGTATCGAACTCGCGGGTTACAATGAGCAGTTCTTC. This sequence encodes CASSRIELAGYNEQFF.

This chain joins TRBV29-1 and TRBJ2-3; TRBD1 aligns across 7 bases. V gave up 3 bases and J gave up 4 bases; unmatched junction bases: 4. CDR3 length: 13 residues. CDR1 SQVTM and CDR2 ANQGSEA come from the germline V gene. CDR3 sequence (DNA): TGCAGCGTTGAGACCGACAGGGCAGATACGCAGTATTTT. This translates into CSVETDRADTQYF.

This clonotype was observed many times. The chain combines TRBV20-1 with TRBJ2-3, with 9 bases aligning to TRBD2. This CDR3 is built from 14 residues. J gave up 6 bases and V 4 bases, and 8 bases lay outside the gene matches. Germline CDR1 DFQATT, CDR2 SNEGSKA (reference sequence). The CDR3 here is CSAIDSGGGDTQYF. Here the CDR3 DNA reads TGCAGTGCTATAGATAGCGGGGGCGGGGATACGCAGTATTTT.

V usage is TRBV28 and J usage is TRBJ2-3, with 11 bases identical to TRBD2. V shed 7 bases, J shed 5 bases, and the junction held 11 bases outside the gene matches. The CDR3 extends over 16 amino acids. CDR1 and CDR2 from the germline V gene are MDHEN and SYDVKM. This CDR3 reads CASTPRLAGRGDTQYF. DNA of the CDR3: TGTGCCAGCACTCCCCGACTAGCGGGAAGAGGAGATACGCAGTATTTT. The full variable domain, with the rest looked up from reference TRBV28 and TRBJ2-3, is DVKVTQSSRYLVKRTGEKVFLECVQDMDHENMFWYRQDPGLGLRLIYFSYDVKMKEKGDIPEGYSVSREKKERFSLILESASTNQTSMYLCASTPRLAGRGDTQYFGPGTRLTVL.

In the case of this clonotype: The CDR3 ends on some other residue instead of the conserved phenylalanine or tryptophan, so this is likely a read error. The rearrangement uses TRBV29-1 and TRBJ2-5; no reliable D call. With 8 bases removed from V and 4 bases from J, the gap between germline ends came to 17 bases. Germline lookup yields CDR1 SQVTM and CDR2 ANQGSEA. The CDR3 totals 13 residues. CDR3 sequence (DNA): TGCAGCACCGTGATGGGGTTGGGAGAGACCCAGTACTTA. It is translated as CSTVMGLGETQYL.